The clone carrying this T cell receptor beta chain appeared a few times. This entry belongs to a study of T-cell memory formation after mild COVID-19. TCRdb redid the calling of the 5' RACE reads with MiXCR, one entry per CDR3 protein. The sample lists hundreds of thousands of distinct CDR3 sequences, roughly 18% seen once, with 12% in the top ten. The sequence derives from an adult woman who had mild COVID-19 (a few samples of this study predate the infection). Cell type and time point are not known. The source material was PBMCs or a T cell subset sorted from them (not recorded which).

CDR3 amino acids: CASSQGPVTGELFF. CDR3 DNA: TGCGCCAGCAGCCAAGGCCCGGTCACCGGGGAGCTGTTTTTT. The rearrangement links TRBV4-3 to TRBJ2-2; D call uncertain. V was pared by 1 base and J by 4 bases, with 7 bases between. This CDR3 region has 14 residues. Germline values: CDR1 LGHNA, CDR2 YSLEER.